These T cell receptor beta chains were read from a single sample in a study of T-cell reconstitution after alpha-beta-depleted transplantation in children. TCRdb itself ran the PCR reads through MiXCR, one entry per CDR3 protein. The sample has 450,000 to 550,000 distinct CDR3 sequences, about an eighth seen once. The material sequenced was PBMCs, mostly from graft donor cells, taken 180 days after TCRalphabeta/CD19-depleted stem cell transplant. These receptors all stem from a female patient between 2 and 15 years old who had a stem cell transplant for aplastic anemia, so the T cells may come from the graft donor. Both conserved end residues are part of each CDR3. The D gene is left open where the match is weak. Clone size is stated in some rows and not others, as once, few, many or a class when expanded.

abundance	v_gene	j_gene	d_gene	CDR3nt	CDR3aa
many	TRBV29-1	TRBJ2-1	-	TGCAGCGTTGAACGGTATTACAATGAGCAGTTCTTC	CSVERYYNEQFF
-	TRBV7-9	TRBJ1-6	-	TGTGCCAGCAGCCCACAGCGGTATAATTCACCCCTCCACTTT	CASSPQRYNSPLHF
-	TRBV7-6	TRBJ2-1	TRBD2	TGTGCCAGCAGCTCCTTCCCTTGGGCTAGCGGGAGGGCTAATGAGCAGTTCTTC	CASSSFPWASGRANEQFF
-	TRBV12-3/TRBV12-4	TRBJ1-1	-	TGTGCCAGCAGTGGGTTTGGGGTTAACACTGAAGCTTTCTTT	CASSGFGVNTEAFF
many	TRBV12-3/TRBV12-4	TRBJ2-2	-	TGTGCCAGCAGCCCCCCGTGCGGGGAGCTGTTTTTT	CASSPPCGELFF
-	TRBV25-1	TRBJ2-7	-	TGTGCCAGCAGGGGGTACTCCTACGAGCAGTACTTC	CASRGYSYEQYF
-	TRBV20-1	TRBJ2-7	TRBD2	TGCAGTGCTAGAGTCAGTAGCGGGAGGACCCCCTACGAGCAGTACTTC	CSARVSSGRTPYEQYF
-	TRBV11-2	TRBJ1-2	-	TGTGCCAGCAGTCAGGAATCCTATGGCTACACCTTC	CASSQESYGYTF
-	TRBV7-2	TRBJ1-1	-	TGTGCCAGCAGGTTCGTAGGGGTGGCGGACACTGAAGCTTTCTTT	CASRFVGVADTEAFF
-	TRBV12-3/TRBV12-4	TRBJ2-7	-	TGTGCCAGCAGCCCGCCGGGCGGACTCGAGCAGTACTTC	CASSPPGGLEQYF
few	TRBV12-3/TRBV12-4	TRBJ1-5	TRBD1	TGTGCCAGCAGTTTATCAGGGGGCAGTCAGCCCCAGCATTTT	CASSLSGGSQPQHF
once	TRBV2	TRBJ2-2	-	TGTGCCAGCATGATCCACACCGGGGAGCTGTTTTTT	CASMIHTGELFF
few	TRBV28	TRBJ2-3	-	TGTGCCAGCAGTGGAGGGGGCCAACACACAGATACGCAGTATTTT	CASSGGGQHTDTQYF
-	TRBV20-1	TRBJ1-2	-	TGCAGTGCTAGAAAGGGGGGGGAGTGGACCTATGGCTACACCTTC	CSARKGGEWTYGYTF
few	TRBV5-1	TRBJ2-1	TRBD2	TGCGCCAGCAGCTTGGGACTAGCGGGAGGGACCTACAATGAGCAGTTCTTC	CASSLGLAGGTYNEQFF
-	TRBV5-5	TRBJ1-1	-	TGTGCCAGCAGCCTATGGGGGATCCTCGGCGAGAACACTGAAGCTTTCTTT	CASSLWGILGENTEAFF
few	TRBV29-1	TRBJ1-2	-	TGCAGCGTTGCCGTGCCCGCCCGGGGCTACACCTTC	CSVAVPARGYTF
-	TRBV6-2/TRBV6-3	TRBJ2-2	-	TGTGCCAGCGCCACGTCAGGGAACACCGGGGAGCTGTTTTTT	CASATSGNTGELFF
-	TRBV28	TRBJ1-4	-	TGTGCCAGCAGTTGGTCGGGCCAACGTAGAGAAAAACTGTTTTTT	CASSWSGQRREKLFF
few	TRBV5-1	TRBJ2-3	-	TGCGCCAGCAGCTTCAGTTCTAGCACAGATACGCAGTATTTT	CASSFSSSTDTQYF
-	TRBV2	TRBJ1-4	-	TGTGCCAGCAGAATGGGGGAGTATGAAAAACTGTTTTTT	CASRMGEYEKLFF
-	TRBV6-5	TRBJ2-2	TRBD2	TGTGCCAGCAGCTATGGGACTAGCGGGAGAAGTGCGGGCACCGGGGAGCTGTTTTTT	CASSYGTSGRSAGTGELFF
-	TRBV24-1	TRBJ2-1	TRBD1	TGTGCCACCAGTGACCCGGGACAGGGCGGTAGGAATGAGCAGTTCTTC	CATSDPGQGGRNEQFF
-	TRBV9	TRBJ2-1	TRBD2	TGTGCCAGCAGCCCAGGAGGGTCTAGCGGGAGGGAGCAGTTCTTC	CASSPGGSSGREQFF
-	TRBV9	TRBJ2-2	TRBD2	TGTGCCAGCAGCGTACCTAGCGGGAGGGTGAACACCGGGGAGCTGTTTTTT	CASSVPSGRVNTGELFF
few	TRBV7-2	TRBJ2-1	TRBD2	TGTGCCAGCAGCCTGACAAGGACTAGCGGGAGGAATGAGCAGTTCTTC	CASSLTRTSGRNEQFF
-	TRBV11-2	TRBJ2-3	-	TGTGCCAGCAGCTTAGAATTGAGGGAGCGGGGCACAGATACGCAGTATTTT	CASSLELRERGTDTQYF
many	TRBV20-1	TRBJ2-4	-	TGCAGTGCTAGATCAGGGGAAGCCAAAAACATTCAGTACTTC	CSARSGEAKNIQYF
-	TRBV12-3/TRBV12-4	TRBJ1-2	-	TGTGCCAGCAGCCCTTGGGTGGGAGACTATGGCTACACCTTC	CASSPWVGDYGYTF
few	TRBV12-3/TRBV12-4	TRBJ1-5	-	TGTGCCAGCAGCGCGGGACCCCTTAGCAATCAGCCCCAGCATTTT	CASSAGPLSNQPQHF
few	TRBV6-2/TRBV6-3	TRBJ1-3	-	TGTGCCAGCAGTTCGTCCGCGGGACGGCCCGGAAACACCATATATTTT	CASSSSAGRPGNTIYF